The rows below give T cell receptor beta chains drawn from one sample of a study of T cell repertoires in cytomegalovirus infection. TCRdb re-analysed the reads in MiXCR, keeping a single row per CDR3 protein. The table has around 770,000 distinct CDR3 sequences, 25% to 30% seen once. These receptors' antigens are unknown. Source: cultured CD8+ T cells from PBMCs, taken from culture after CMV antigen stimulation. These receptors were obtained from a human donor in good health (CMV status not recorded). Some clones in this sample may be carry-over from other donors' samples. Each CDR3 is given with its conserved first and last residue. A D gene is named only where the DNA matches it firmly. The size entry is marked missing in some rows and otherwise reads once, few, many or a size class.

D: .
V: TRBV11-3
J: TRBJ2-1
size: .
DNA: TGTGCCAGCAGCTTTGGATACGATGAGCAGTTCTTC
CDR3: CASSFGYDEQFF

D: .
V: TRBV18
J: TRBJ1-2
size: .
DNA: TGTGCCAGCTCACCATCGTACGGGTTTGGCTACACCTTC
CDR3: CASSPSYGFGYTF

D: .
V: TRBV6-5
J: TRBJ1-1
size: few
DNA: TGTGCCAGCAGTTACTGGAACGGGAACACTGAAGCTTTCTTT
CDR3: CASSYWNGNTEAFF

D: .
V: TRBV7-8
J: TRBJ1-1
size: many
DNA: TGTGCCAGCAGCTCCCCGAGCACTGAAGCTTTCTTT
CDR3: CASSSPSTEAFF

D: .
V: TRBV28
J: TRBJ1-5
size: .
DNA: TGTGCCAGCAGTTCTGAGACAGAGATATTTCAGCCCCAGCATTTT
CDR3: CASSSETEIFQPQHF

D: .
V: TRBV12-3/TRBV12-4
J: TRBJ2-3
size: few
DNA: TGTGCCAGCAGCCTAGGGTCCGCCCCCCAGCAGTATTTT
CDR3: CASSLGSAPQQYF

D: .
V: TRBV7-2
J: TRBJ1-1
size: many
DNA: TGTGCCAGCAGCTCTCAGGTATCGAACACTGAAGCTTTCTTT
CDR3: CASSSQVSNTEAFF

D: .
V: TRBV7-7
J: TRBJ1-4
size: .
DNA: TGTGCTAGCAGCTCCGGGCTTAGGGATTCTGAAAAACTGTTTTTT
CDR3: CASSSGLRDSEKLFF

D: .
V: TRBV7-2
J: TRBJ1-5
size: many
DNA: TGTGCCAGCAGCTTAAGAGGACTCAGCAATCAGCCCCAGCATTTT
CDR3: CASSLRGLSNQPQHF

D: .
V: TRBV5-4
J: TRBJ1-1
size: .
DNA: TGTGCCAGCAGCTTGTTAGGGAGTACTACTGAAGCTTTCTTT
CDR3: CASSLLGSTTEAFF

D: TRBD1
V: TRBV5-4
J: TRBJ1-6
size: .
DNA: TGTGCCAGCAGCGCCGGGACAGGGTGGAACTTGGGCAATTCACCCCTCCACTTT
CDR3: CASSAGTGWNLGNSPLHF

D: .
V: TRBV29-1
J: TRBJ2-5
size: .
DNA: TGCAGCGTTGTGGAGGAGACCCAGTACTTC
CDR3: CSVVEETQYF

D: .
V: TRBV20-1
J: TRBJ1-6
size: .
DNA: TGCAGTGCTAGAGAAGGGGTGATGGGAAGCTCCTATAATTCACCCCTCCACTTT
CDR3: CSAREGVMGSSYNSPLHF

D: TRBD1
V: TRBV7-9
J: TRBJ2-1
size: .
DNA: TGTGCCAGCAGCCGTCCCGGGACAGGGAATGAGCAGTTCTTC
CDR3: CASSRPGTGNEQFF

D: .
V: TRBV7-2
J: TRBJ2-1
size: many
DNA: TGTGCCAGCAGCTTAGACGCGGTCAGCTCCTACAATGAGCAGTTCTTC
CDR3: CASSLDAVSSYNEQFF

D: .
V: TRBV5-6
J: TRBJ2-1
size: few
DNA: TGTGCCAGCACCACAGGTGCAGGGTTCTACAATGAGCAGTTCTTC
CDR3: CASTTGAGFYNEQFF

D: TRBD1
V: TRBV4-1
J: TRBJ1-5
size: few
DNA: TGCGCCAGCAGCCAAGACCCCGGGGGACAGTATAGCAATCAGCCCCAGCATTTT
CDR3: CASSQDPGGQYSNQPQHF

D: .
V: TRBV7-9
J: TRBJ1-5
size: few
DNA: TGTGCCAGCAGCCCGGGGGGGGGAGATCAGCCCCAGCATTTT
CDR3: CASSPGGGDQPQHF

D: .
V: TRBV20-1
J: TRBJ1-5
size: .
DNA: TGCAGTGCTAGAATATCAGCTTCCTTCAATCAGCCCCAGCATTTT
CDR3: CSARISASFNQPQHF

D: TRBD1
V: TRBV5-5
J: TRBJ2-7
size: .
DNA: TGTGCCAGCAGCTTCGACAGGGTTCTGTCCTACGAGCAGTACTTC
CDR3: CASSFDRVLSYEQYF

D: TRBD2
V: TRBV7-9
J: TRBJ2-1
size: few
DNA: TGTGCCAGCAGCCCCGTGACGGGAGGCTACAATGAGCAGTTCTTC
CDR3: CASSPVTGGYNEQFF

D: .
V: TRBV10-2
J: TRBJ1-2
size: few
DNA: TGCGCCAGCAAAGAGGACGGAATCTATGGCTACACCTTC
CDR3: CASKEDGIYGYTF

D: TRBD1
V: TRBV12-3/TRBV12-4
J: TRBJ1-4
size: .
DNA: TGTGCCAGCAGGTTGGACAGGGGACATGAAAAACTGTTTTTT
CDR3: CASRLDRGHEKLFF

D: .
V: TRBV6-6
J: TRBJ1-2
size: few
DNA: TGTGCCAGCAGTCCTCTGACAGAAGCACCTTTCCTTCTTAGGGACTATGGCTACACCTTC
CDR3: CASSPLTEAPFLLRDYGYTF

D: .
V: TRBV7-6
J: TRBJ1-1
size: few
DNA: TGTGCCAGCAGCCAGGCGGCCGGGAACACTGAAGCTTTCTTT
CDR3: CASSQAAGNTEAFF

D: TRBD2
V: TRBV7-9
J: TRBJ2-5
size: .
DNA: TGTGCCAGCAGCTCCAAGGGAGGGCCCATGGAGACCCAGTACTTC
CDR3: CASSSKGGPMETQYF

D: TRBD2
V: TRBV6-6
J: TRBJ2-1
size: .
DNA: TGTGCCAGCAGCCCTATCAACTTAGCGGGGGACCCGAGGCTCTTC
CDR3: CASSPINLAGDPRLF

D: .
V: TRBV29-1
J: TRBJ2-7
size: .
DNA: TGCAGCGTTGAAGGGGGAGTCTCCTACGAGCAGTACTTC
CDR3: CSVEGGVSYEQYF

D: .
V: TRBV6-8
J: TRBJ1-4
size: .
DNA: TGTGCCAGCAGTTACTCTACAGGGACGAGTGAAAAACTGTTTTTT
CDR3: CASSYSTGTSEKLFF

D: TRBD1
V: TRBV28
J: TRBJ1-2
size: .
DNA: TGTGCCAGCAGTTCCCGAGACAGGGGGCTGGGGGGCTACACCTTC
CDR3: CASSSRDRGLGGYTF

D: TRBD1
V: TRBV7-9
J: TRBJ2-5
size: .
DNA: TGTGCCAGCAGCCCCACGTTGCAGGGGGCGCAGGGAGAGACCCAGTACTTC
CDR3: CASSPTLQGAQGETQYF

D: .
V: TRBV5-1
J: TRBJ1-6
size: .
DNA: TGCGCCAGCAGCACCACCACAGGGTCCGATTCACCCCTCCACTTT
CDR3: CASSTTTGSDSPLHF

D: .
V: TRBV4-2
J: TRBJ2-1
size: few
DNA: TGTGCCAGCAGCCCCGGCGGGACTTGGAGCTCCTACAATGAGCAGTTCTTC
CDR3: CASSPGGTWSSYNEQFF

D: TRBD2
V: TRBV2
J: TRBJ2-7
size: .
DNA: TGTGCCAGCAGCGCTAGCGGGGGTGTTACCTACGAGCAGTACTTC
CDR3: CASSASGGVTYEQYF

D: .
V: TRBV6-2/TRBV6-3
J: TRBJ1-6
size: .
DNA: TGTGCCAGCACCGCAGACAGGAGGGATTCACCCCTCCACTTT
CDR3: CASTADRRDSPLHF

D: .
V: TRBV12-3/TRBV12-4
J: TRBJ2-2
size: many
DNA: TGTGCCAGCAGTCCGACGGTTACCGGGGAGCTGTTTTTT
CDR3: CASSPTVTGELFF

D: TRBD1
V: TRBV7-9
J: TRBJ1-2
size: few
DNA: TGTGCCAGCATGGGAGGACTCGGGACAGTTCCTAACTATGGCTACACCTTC
CDR3: CASMGGLGTVPNYGYTF

D: TRBD1
V: TRBV10-3
J: TRBJ1-1
size: few
DNA: TGTGCCATCAGTGAGGTCGGGACAGGGACTGAAGCTTTCTTT
CDR3: CAISEVGTGTEAFF

D: .
V: TRBV7-6
J: TRBJ1-4
size: many
DNA: TGTGCCAGCAGCTTTGGGGACGGCGCAACTAATGAAAAACTGTTTTTT
CDR3: CASSFGDGATNEKLFF

D: TRBD1
V: TRBV20-1
J: TRBJ1-3
size: .
DNA: TGCAGTGTTGGGACAGGGGCAAACACCATATATTTT
CDR3: CSVGTGANTIYF

D: .
V: TRBV7-2
J: TRBJ2-5
size: many
DNA: TGTGCCAGCAGCTTAGGAGAGTCCTCATACCAAGAGACCCAGTACTTC
CDR3: CASSLGESSYQETQYF

D: .
V: TRBV19
J: TRBJ2-1
size: .
DNA: TGTGCCAGTACGGCGGCGGGCCCCTCCTACAATGAGCAGTTCTTC
CDR3: CASTAAGPSYNEQFF

D: TRBD1
V: TRBV11-2
J: TRBJ2-3
size: .
DNA: TGTGCCAGCAGCTTATTAACAGGGGCAGATACGCAGTATTTT
CDR3: CASSLLTGADTQYF

D: TRBD2
V: TRBV6-5
J: TRBJ2-3
size: .
DNA: TGTGCCAGCAGACCGGGACTAGCGGGGGCGAGCACAGATACGCAGTATTTT
CDR3: CASRPGLAGASTDTQYF

D: TRBD1
V: TRBV7-9
J: TRBJ1-2
size: many
DNA: TGTGCCAGCAGCTTAGCCGCACCGGGACAGTATGGCTACACCTTC
CDR3: CASSLAAPGQYGYTF

D: .
V: TRBV29-1
J: TRBJ2-3
size: once
DNA: TGCAGCGTCCCCTCGACCCAAAGCACAGATACGCAGTATTTT
CDR3: CSVPSTQSTDTQYF

D: TRBD2
V: TRBV5-4
J: TRBJ2-5
size: few
DNA: TGTGCCAGCAGCTTGGGCGGGGGGGGCCACAGGGAGACCCAGTACTTC
CDR3: CASSLGGGGHRETQYF

D: TRBD2
V: TRBV6-1
J: TRBJ2-1
size: few
DNA: TGTGCCAGCAGTGAAGATTTTCGGACTAGCGCCTTTAATGAGCAGTTCTTC
CDR3: CASSEDFRTSAFNEQFF

D: TRBD1
V: TRBV10-3
J: TRBJ1-5
size: few
DNA: TGTGCCATCAGTTACCAGGGGGGGACCAATCAGCCCCAGCATTTT
CDR3: CAISYQGGTNQPQHF

D: .
V: TRBV29-1
J: TRBJ2-1
size: .
DNA: TGCAGCGTTGAAGACCCCAGGCCGCAGTTCTTC
CDR3: CSVEDPRPQFF

D: .
V: TRBV7-9
J: TRBJ1-1
size: many
DNA: TGTGCCAGCAGCTTAGATGCAGGGCTCACTGAAGCTTTCTTT
CDR3: CASSLDAGLTEAFF

D: .
V: TRBV12-3/TRBV12-4
J: TRBJ2-7
size: .
DNA: TGTGCCAGCAGTTTCACTCCCAGCGAGCAGTACTTC
CDR3: CASSFTPSEQYF

D: TRBD2
V: TRBV7-9
J: TRBJ2-1
size: few
DNA: TGTGCCAGCAGTACCCAACTAGCGGGCCTCACCGTTACCTACAATGAGCAGTTCTTC
CDR3: CASSTQLAGLTVTYNEQFF